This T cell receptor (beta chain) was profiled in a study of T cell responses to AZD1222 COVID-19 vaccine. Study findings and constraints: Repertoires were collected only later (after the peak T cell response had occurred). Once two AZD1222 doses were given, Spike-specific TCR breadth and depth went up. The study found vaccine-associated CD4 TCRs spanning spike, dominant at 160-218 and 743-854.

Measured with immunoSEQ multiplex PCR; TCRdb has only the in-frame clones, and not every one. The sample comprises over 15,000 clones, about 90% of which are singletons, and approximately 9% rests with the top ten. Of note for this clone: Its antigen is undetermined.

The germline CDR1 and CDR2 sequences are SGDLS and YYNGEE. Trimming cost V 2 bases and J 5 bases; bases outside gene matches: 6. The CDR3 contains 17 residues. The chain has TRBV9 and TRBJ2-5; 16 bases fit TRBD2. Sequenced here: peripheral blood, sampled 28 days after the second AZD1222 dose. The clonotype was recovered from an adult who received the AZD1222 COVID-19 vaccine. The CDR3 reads CASSVGLAGGPSETQYF. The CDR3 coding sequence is TGTGCCAGCAGCGTGGGACTAGCGGGAGGGCCGTCGGAGACCCAGTACTTC.